Presented here are 18 T cell receptor beta chains from one specimen sequenced in a study of blood T cell repertoires in COVID-19. Clones were read by immunoSEQ multiplex PCR, and TCRdb kept only the in-frame ones, dropping some. The data contain some 79,000 clones, roughly 90% of them singletons. Sequenced material: peripheral blood. The receptors were sampled from a man between 65 and 79 years old with active or convalescent COVID-19.

V gene TRBV28 combines with J gene TRBJ1-4; 10 nucleotides align to TRBD1. CDR1 is MDHEN, CDR2 SYDVKM, per germline. Germline trimming cut 5 bases from V and 4 bases from J; bases unmatched to any gene: 4. The CDR3 contains 15 residues. As DNA, the CDR3 is TGTGCCAGCAGTCGACAGGGGGCACTTAATGAAAAACTGTTTTTT. Translating gives CASSRQGALNEKLFF.

CDR3 coding DNA: TGTGCCACCAGTGACCCTGGGACAGGGGATGAGCAGTTCTTC. Amino acid sequence: CATSDPGTGDEQFF. This chain connects TRBV24-1 to TRBJ2-1, with TRBD1 identical over 10 bases. The CDR3 consists of 14 residues. J was trimmed by 8 bases and V by 4 bases; bases with no gene match: 4. Germline V lookup: CDR1 KGHDR, CDR2 SFDVKD.

V gene TRBV9 combines with J gene TRBJ1-1; tentatively, D is TRBD1 (5 bases). The V end lost 4 bases, the J end lost 6 bases, and 16 bases lay between the germline ends. CDR3 length: 14 residues. Germline V lookup: CDR1 SGDLS, CDR2 YYNGEE. CDR3 sequence reads: CASSPAGGGAEAFF. The CDR3 DNA is TGTGCCAGCAGCCCTGCGGGGGGAGGAGCTGAAGCTTTCTTT. Variable domain in full (rest from reference TRBV9 and TRBJ1-1): DSGVTQTPKHLITATGQRVTLRCSPRSGDLSVYWYQQSLDQGLQFLIQYYNGEERAKGNILERFSAQQFPDLHSELNLSSLELGDSALYFCASSPAGGGAEAFFGQGTRLTVV.

CDR3 nucleotide sequence: TGTGCCAGCAGCTTAGAGGGACGGGCGGGGGAACACATTCAGTACTTC. Protein product: CASSLEGRAGEHIQYF. V usage is TRBV7-8 and J usage is TRBJ2-4; 7 positions agree with TRBD2. With V trimmed by 1 base and J by 8 bases, 11 bases remained unmatched. CDR3 size: 16 residues. The V gene's germline CDR1 is SGHVS and CDR2 FQNEAQ.

J is TRBJ1-2 and V is TRBV29-1; 8 nucleotides line up with TRBD1. Per the germline V gene, CDR1 is SQVTM and CDR2 is ANQGSEA. This CDR3 has 13 residues. V trimming: 5 bases; J trimming: 9 bases; junction bases outside the gene matches: 11. CDR3 nucleotides: TGCAGCGTTTTCTCAGGGGGCACGGCGAGCTACACCTTC. Translating it yields CSVFSGGTASYTF.

The chain employs TRBV11-1 and TRBJ2-1; 13 nucleotides line up with TRBD2. From germline, CDR1 is SGHAT and CDR2 FQDESV (reference sequence). This CDR3 spans 15 amino acids. Unmatched junction bases numbered 4, after V lost 5 bases and J lost 6 bases. The CDR3 region has the DNA TGTGCCAGCAGCCCTTGGACTAGCGGGAGCAATGAGCAGTTCTTC. This sequence encodes CASSPWTSGSNEQFF. The whole variable domain, remainder taken from reference TRBV11-1 and TRBJ2-1, is EAEVAQSPRYKITEKSQAVAFWCDPISGHATLYWYRQILGQGPELLVQFQDESVVDDSQLPKDRFSAERLKGVDSTLKIQPAELGDSAMYLCASSPWTSGSNEQFFGPGTRLTVL.

The count of this clone is one. The chain links TRBV19 to TRBJ1-1; no firm D call. The CDR3 consists of 13 residues. V lost 3 bases to trimming and J lost 2 bases, with 7 bases between them. CDR1 and CDR2 from the germline V gene are LNHDA and SQIVND (reference sequence). The CDR3 coding sequence is TGTGCCAGTAGTATTATAGCTAACACTGAAGCTTTCTTT. This gives the protein CASSIIANTEAFF. Full variable domain (outside the CDR3, taken from reference TRBV19 and TRBJ1-1): DGGITQSPKYLFRKEGQNVTLSCEQNLNHDAMYWYRQDPGQGLRLIYYSQIVNDFQKGDIAEGYSVSREKKESFPLTVTSAQKNPTAFYLCASSIIANTEAFFGQGTRLTVV.

The V gene is TRBV18, the J gene TRBJ2-5; D is perhaps TRBD2 (6 bases). Germline CDR1 reads KGHSH; CDR2 reads LQKENI. V dropped 0 bases and J dropped 7 bases, with 21 bases sitting between them. The CDR3 covers 17 residues. The CDR3 loop reads CASSPPTGIEGAGTQYF. In nucleotides, the CDR3 is TGTGCCAGCTCACCACCAACGGGCATCGAGGGAGCGGGGACCCAGTACTTC.

This clone was counted once. V and J are TRBV2 and TRBJ2-3; possibly TRBD2 for D (6 bases). The CDR3 covers 16 residues. Trimming cost V 1 base and J 0 bases, with 11 bases left between them. The V gene's germline CDR1 is SNHLY and CDR2 FYNNEI. The CDR3 DNA follows: TGTGCCAGCAGTGAAGGGGCAGGGACTAGCACAGATACGCAGTATTTT. Translation: CASSEGAGTSTDTQYF. Supplemented by reference TRBV2 and TRBJ2-3, the full variable domain reads EPEVTQTPSHQVTQMGQEVILRCVPISNHLYFYWYRQILGQKVEFLVSFYNNEISEKSEIFDDQFSVERPDGSNFTLKIRSTKLEDSAMYFCASSEGAGTSTDTQYFGPGTRLTVL.

V gene TRBV11-2 combines with J gene TRBJ2-5, with TRBD2 matching over 9 bases. The germline gives CDR1 SGHAT, CDR2 FQNNGV. V shed 2 bases, J shed 7 bases, and the junction held 14 bases outside the gene matches. This CDR3 region has 17 residues. The CDR3 region is CASSLQHRGRADGTQYF. Written as DNA, the CDR3 is TGTGCCAGCAGCTTACAGCACCGCGGGAGGGCTGATGGGACCCAGTACTTC.

A single count supports this clone. V usage is TRBV7-2 and J usage is TRBJ1-3, with D uncertain. V was cut by 1 base and J by 0 bases, with 13 bases left in between. CDR3 size: 17 residues. Germline CDR1 is SGHTA and CDR2 is FQGNSA. The CDR3 DNA is TGTGCCAGCAGCTTAGTTATAGGCGGAGGCTCTGGAAACACCATATATTTT. Translated, it gives CASSLVIGGGSGNTIYF.

The chain employs TRBV21-1 and TRBJ1-1; TRBD1, the table's D call, was not compared with the DNA. TRBV21-1 is a pseudogene. The CDR3 has 14 residues. This CDR3 is CASRYRVVNTEAFF. For the CDR3, the DNA is TGTGCCAGCAGGTACAGGGTTGTGAACACTGAAGCTTTCTTT.

The rearrangement joins TRBV28 to TRBJ1-4; 9 nucleotides match TRBD1. Germline CDR1 is MDHEN and CDR2 is SYDVKM. J was trimmed by 11 bases and V by 6 bases; bases with no gene match: 4. CDR3 length: 12 amino acids. The DNA of the CDR3 is TGTGCCAGCAGACAGGGGGCCGGGAAACTGTTTTTT. Protein product: CASRQGAGKLFF.

V usage is TRBV6-5 and J usage is TRBJ2-5; 9 bases are shared with TRBD2. Trimming took 7 bases from V and 5 from J; bases not matched to a gene: 11. CDR1 and CDR2 from the germline V gene are MNHEY and SVGAGI. CDR3 length equals 15 residues. CDR3 residues: CASTSSVAGDETQYF. The CDR3 coding sequence is TGTGCCAGCACCTCATCGGTAGCGGGAGACGAGACCCAGTACTTC.

The rearrangement uses TRBV28 and TRBJ1-2, with D perhaps matching TRBD1 (5 bases). The CDR3 contains 15 residues. V was cut by 3 bases and J by 0 bases, with 11 bases left in between. CDR1 and CDR2 (germline): MDHEN, SYDVKM. The CDR3 nucleotides read TGTGCCAGCAGTTTTCGCGGGGCGGCTAACTATGGCTACACCTTC. Protein: CASSFRGAANYGYTF.

The chain recombines TRBV5-6 with TRBJ2-7; 14 bases map to TRBD2. Germline assignment: CDR1 SGHDT and CDR2 YYEEEE. V lost 0 bases to trimming and J lost 2 bases; unmatched junction nucleotides: 7. The CDR3 is made up of 18 amino acids. The CDR3: CASSLAPMTSGRAYEQYF. In nucleotides, the CDR3 is TGTGCCAGCAGCTTGGCCCCAATGACTAGCGGGAGGGCCTACGAGCAGTACTTC.

This rearrangement joins TRBV5-1 to TRBJ2-1; perhaps TRBD2 as D (6 bases). V dropped 4 bases and J dropped 3 bases, with 14 bases sitting between them. CDR1 and CDR2 from the germline V gene are SGHRS and YFSETQ. This CDR3 spans 15 amino acids. The CDR3 nucleotides read TGCGCCAGCAGCCACTCCTCGGGGGACTACAATGAGCAGTTCTTC. It translates to CASSHSSGDYNEQFF.

The chain employs TRBV5-6 and TRBJ2-2; 7 bases are a match to TRBD2. The CDR3 loop spans 16 amino acids. V lost 3 bases to trimming and J lost 1 base; unmatched junction nucleotides: 6. Germline loops: CDR1 SGHDT, CDR2 YYEEEE. CDR3 in amino acids: CASSSLSGWNTGELFF. The CDR3 DNA sequence: TGTGCCAGCAGCTCCCTTAGCGGGTGGAACACCGGGGAGCTGTTTTTT.